A single sample gave rise to the 10 T cell receptor beta chains below, sequenced in a study of T cells in Graves' hyperthyroidism and ophthalmopathy. Regions amplified from RNA transcripts were the TCR beta CDR3 regions. First-round RT-PCR targeting the TCR CDR3 was performed with the HTBI primer set. TCRdb reprocessed the multiplex PCR reads via MiXCR and lists one record per CDR3 protein. Of around 500,000 distinct CDR3 sequences listed, less than 25% are singletons. The sample consisted of blood. The origin of the receptors is a woman in her 70s with Graves' ophthalmopathy.

Many counts were recorded for this clonotype. The genes are TRBV2 and TRBJ2-3; 10 positions agree with TRBD2. The CDR3 runs to 12 residues. J lost 9 bases, V lost 6 bases, and 3 bases had no gene match. The germline V gene encodes CDR1 SNHLY and CDR2 FYNNEI. CDR3 sequence (DNA): TGTGCCAGCAGGCCGACTAGCGGGACGCAGTATTTT. Its translation: CASRPTSGTQYF.

In its sample, this clonotype was seen a few times. The CDR3 reads CASRAVGGNTEAFF. As DNA, the CDR3 is TGTGCCAGCAGGGCAGTAGGAGGGAACACTGAAGCTTTCTTT. V gene TRBV6-1 combines with J gene TRBJ1-1; D call uncertain. CDR3 length equals 14 residues. Trimming took off 6 bases at V and 1 base at J, with 12 bases between the two ends. The germline V gene encodes CDR1 MNHNS and CDR2 SASEGT.

This clonotype was observed many times. The V and J genes are TRBV2 and TRBJ1-4; tentatively, D is TRBD1 (5 bases). Germline loops: CDR1 SNHLY, CDR2 FYNNEI. The ends were cut back, 0 bases at V and 10 bases at J, with 15 bases in the middle. The CDR3 length is 15 residues. CDR3 nucleotide sequence: TGTGCCAGCAGTGAAGCACGCCAGGGCGGTGGAAAACTGTTTTTT. Amino acid sequence: CASSEARQGGGKLFF.

The V and J genes are TRBV11-3 and TRBJ2-3; possibly TRBD2 for D (6 bases). Germline loops: CDR1 SGHNT, CDR2 YENEEA. The CDR3 totals 13 residues. Deletions cut 0 bases from V and 7 bases from J, with 8 bases between. CDR3 DNA sequence: TGTGCCAGCAGCTTAGAAAGCGGGTATACGCAGTATTTT. Protein sequence: CASSLESGYTQYF.

The J gene is TRBJ1-1, the V gene TRBV11-1; D is unclear. In germline, CDR1 is SGHAT, CDR2 FQDESV (reference sequence). CDR3 length: 15 amino acids. Trimming stripped 1 base from V and 1 base from J, with 10 bases between. CDR3 residues: CASSLGGLKNTEAFF. The CDR3 nucleotides read TGTGCCAGCAGCTTAGGAGGCCTGAAGAACACTGAAGCTTTCTTT.

This clonotype was observed a handful of times. The chain has TRBV7-2 and TRBJ2-5; possibly TRBD1 for D (5 bases). V lost 5 bases and J 5 bases, leaving 18 bases between the germline ends. Germline V gives CDR1 SGHTA, CDR2 FQGNSA. The CDR3 sequence is 15 residues long. CDR3 coding DNA: TGTGCCAGCAGCAGTAGTGGGGCAGTTTCGGAGACCCAGTACTTC. Encoded protein: CASSSSGAVSETQYF.

The gene calls are TRBV20-1 and TRBJ1-5, with 8 bases that match TRBD1. CDR3 length: 14 residues. Germline CDR1 DFQATT, CDR2 SNEGSKA (reference sequence). The J segment lost 5 bases and the V segment lost 0 bases, leaving 3 bases of the junction unmatched. CDR3: CSARETGGDQPQHF. In DNA, the CDR3 is TGCAGTGCTAGAGAAACAGGGGGTGATCAGCCCCAGCATTTT.

This clonotype has a handful of counts. The rearrangement joins TRBV20-1 to TRBJ2-5; D is possibly TRBD1 or TRBD2 (6 bases each). The CDR3 sequence is 15 residues long. The germline CDR1 and CDR2 sequences are DFQATT and SNEGSKA (reference sequence). Trimming pared 7 bases from V and 4 bases from J, leaving 22 bases between. CDR3 sequence (DNA): TGCAGTGGCCGTCCGGGGGCAGGGAGAGTAGAGACCCAGTACTTC. Translated: CSGRPGAGRVETQYF.

This clonotype was detected ten times or more. The rearrangement uses TRBV6-1 and TRBJ2-1, with unresolved D. In germline, CDR1 is MNHNS, CDR2 SASEGT. The CDR3 consists of 17 residues. Trimming took off 5 bases at V and 7 bases at J, with 24 bases between the two ends. This CDR3 reads CASSSDTAVGLWNEQFF. The DNA of the CDR3 is TGTGCCAGCAGTTCTGATACTGCCGTTGGGCTTTGGAATGAGCAGTTCTTC.

This chain uses TRBV7-2 with TRBJ2-1, with 8 positions matching TRBD2. The CDR3 consists of 15 residues. The V and J ends lost 6 bases and 5 bases, in that order; junction bases with no gene match: 9. Germline CDR1 is SGHTA and CDR2 is FQGNSA. DNA of the CDR3: TGTGCCAGCAGTAGCGGGAACCTCGCAAACAATGAGCAGTTCTTC. Translation gives CASSSGNLANNEQFF.